A single sample is the source of the 18 T cell receptor beta chains below, sequenced in a study of memory CD4+ T cells and cytomegalovirus serostatus. The sort gate was single viable CD3+CD4+CD8-CD45RO+ cells for memory CD4+ T cells. Data came from immunoSEQ multiplex PCR; TCRdb stores just in-frame clones and leaves some out. The sample consists of some 44,000 clones, 76% of them appearing once. Sequenced input: memory CD4+ T cells from blood. All receptors derive from an adult in good health and CMV-seronegative.

This clone was seen a handful of times. CDR3 nucleotide sequence: TGTGCCAGTAGTATCGACAGCTTAGATACGCAGTATTTT. Its protein is CASSIDSLDTQYF. The chain employs TRBV19 and TRBJ2-3; a weak D match, TRBD1 (5 bases). Deletions cut 3 bases from V and 5 bases from J, with 9 bases between. Germline assignment: CDR1 LNHDA and CDR2 SQIVND (reference sequence). The CDR3 consists of 13 residues.

The chain uses TRBV5-1 and TRBJ2-5; 13 positions agree with TRBD2. With V trimmed by 4 bases and J by 4 bases, 7 bases remained unmatched. Germline V gene data show CDR1 as SGHRS and CDR2 as YFSETQ. The CDR3 runs 16 residues. The CDR3 here is CASSIGLAGEVETQYF. The CDR3 DNA sequence: TGCGCCAGCAGCATTGGACTAGCGGGAGAAGTAGAGACCCAGTACTTC.

The chain's CDR3 is CASSPKRGETQYF. CDR3 sequence (DNA): TGTGCCAGCAGCCCCAAGCGGGGCGAGACCCAGTACTTC. J is TRBJ2-5 and V is TRBV13; 7 bases agree with TRBD2. The CDR3 contains 13 residues. Germline loops: CDR1 PRHDT, CDR2 FYEKMQ (reference sequence). V lost 5 bases, J lost 5 bases, and 5 bases stayed unmatched.

This clone is judged medium-sized (0.01 to 0.1%). Other DNA sequences within the sample encode an identical CDR3. V is TRBV5-1 and J is TRBJ1-5; no firm D call. The CDR3 spans 13 residues. V lost 0 bases and J lost 2, with 3 bases in between. The germline V gene has CDR1 SGHRS and CDR2 YFSETQ. The CDR3 DNA reads as TGCGCCAGCAGCTTGGACGGCAATCAGCCCCAGCATTTT. Translating gives CASSLDGNQPQHF.

CDR3 sequence (DNA): TGTGCCAGCAGCGAGGACAGGGGGCGATATGTTAACTATGGCTACACCTTC. Residues: CASSEDRGRYVNYGYTF. The chain joins TRBV5-5 to TRBJ1-2, with TRBD1 matching 11 bases. The CDR3 is 17 residues long. Unmatched junction bases numbered 9, after V lost 4 bases and J lost 1 base. The germline V gene has CDR1 SGHKS and CDR2 YYEKEE (reference sequence).

This clone is deemed medium-sized. The chain joins TRBV30 to TRBJ1-4; D ambiguous. Germline-derived CDR1 and CDR2 are GTSNPN and SVGIG (reference sequence). The CDR3 extends over 15 amino acids. V was clipped by 1 base and J by 0 bases, with 9 bases between them. Here the CDR3 DNA reads TGTGCCTGGAGTGGCGTATTACCAACTAATGAAAAACTGTTTTTT. It is translated as CAWSGVLPTNEKLFF.

J is TRBJ1-4 and V is TRBV28; 7 bases agree with TRBD1. The CDR3 covers 15 residues. Germline loops: CDR1 MDHEN, CDR2 SYDVKM. Trimming at V came to 6 bases and at J to 2 bases, leaving 6 bases not matched to a gene. CDR3 region: CASSQGGTTNEKLFF. The CDR3 DNA is TGTGCCAGCAGCCAGGGGGGGACGACTAATGAAAAACTGTTTTTT.

V is TRBV28 and J is TRBJ2-5; 8 nucleotides align to TRBD1. The J call may be mistaken, given a closer DNA end match to TRBJ2-7. The CDR3 has 13 residues. Germline loops: CDR1 MDHEN, CDR2 SYDVKM. The CDR3 bases are TGTGCCAGCGGTGGGGACAGGACCTACGAGCAGTACTTC. Its translation is CASGGDRTYEQYF.

This sequence joins TRBV10-3 and TRBJ1-4, with D possibly matching TRBD1 (6 bases). In germline, CDR1 is ENHRY, CDR2 SYGVKD. The CDR3 has 14 residues. V was trimmed by 0 bases and J by 8 bases, leaving 10 bases between them. This CDR3 reads CAISESRTAEKLFF. Written as DNA, the CDR3 is TGTGCCATCAGTGAGTCGAGGACAGCAGAAAAACTGTTTTTT.

In its sample, this clone was seen a few times. Here the CDR3 reads CASSFEGGYTF. The DNA of the CDR3 is TGTGCCAGCAGTTTTGAGGGTGGCTACACCTTC. The genes are TRBV28 and TRBJ1-2, with no clear D. CDR3 size: 11 residues. Trimming took off 3 bases at V and 7 bases at J, with 6 bases between the two ends. CDR1 is MDHEN and CDR2 is SYDVKM in the germline V gene.

This clone has a handful of counts. The CDR3 coding sequence is TGTGCCAGCAGTTCCAGGGTTGAAAAACTGTTTTTT. Translating it yields CASSSRVEKLFF. The V and J genes are TRBV28 and TRBJ1-4, with TRBD1 as a possible D gene (5 bases). The CDR3 totals 12 residues. Germline V gene lookup returns CDR1 MDHEN and CDR2 SYDVKM. V lost 4 bases and J lost 7, with 7 bases in between.

This chain uses TRBV25-1 with TRBJ2-2; D is undetermined. V lost 5 bases and J 0 bases, leaving 7 bases between the germline ends. CDR1 is MGHDK, CDR2 SYGVNS, per germline. The CDR3 has 14 amino acids. CDR3 DNA: TGTGCCAGCAGTCTCAACGCGAACACCGGGGAGCTGTTTTTT. It encodes CASSLNANTGELFF.

The CDR3 sequence: CASRPTGSGNTIYF. DNA for the CDR3: TGTGCCAGCAGACCGACAGGGTCTGGAAACACCATATATTTT. The J gene is TRBJ1-3, the V gene TRBV28; 7 nucleotides align to TRBD1. The J segment lost 1 base and the V segment lost 6 bases, leaving 3 bases of the junction unmatched. The CDR3 spans 14 residues. CDR1 is MDHEN, CDR2 SYDVKM, per germline.

This clone was picked up one time. J is TRBJ1-5 and V is TRBV10-3, with a possible D match to TRBD1 (6 bases). CDR1 is ENHRY, CDR2 SYGVKD, per germline. Trimming cost V 10 bases and J 7 bases, with 23 bases left between them. CDR3 length: 15 amino acids. CDR3 nucleotide sequence: TGTGCCACAGGGACAAGGGAGGGAAAAGGGCAGCCCCAGCATTTT. It encodes CATGTREGKGQPQHF.

This sequence joins TRBV6-5 and TRBJ1-1, with D possibly being TRBD1 (6 bases). This CDR3 comprises 15 residues. Per the germline V gene, CDR1 is MNHEY and CDR2 is SVGAGI. V lost 0 bases, J lost 3 bases, and 11 bases lay in between. CDR3 bases: TGTGCCAGCAGTTACTCTGCAGGGGTGGACACTGAAGCTTTCTTT. Its translation: CASSYSAGVDTEAFF.

As regards this clone: Other DNA sequences in the same sample also yield this CDR3. The chain links TRBV28 to TRBJ1-5; 7 bases are a match to TRBD1. CDR3 length equals 12 residues. The trim removed 5 bases at V and 6 bases at J, leaving 1 base unmatched. Germline CDR1 MDHEN, CDR2 SYDVKM. The CDR3 DNA is TGTGCCAGCAGTGACAGGGCTCAGCCCCAGCATTTT. It encodes CASSDRAQPQHF. Based on the CDR3 plus reference TRBV28 and TRBJ1-5, the full variable domain is DVKVTQSSRYLVKRTGEKVFLECVQDMDHENMFWYRQDPGLGLRLIYFSYDVKMKEKGDIPEGYSVSREKKERFSLILESASTNQTSMYLCASSDRAQPQHFGDGTRLSIL.

CDR3 coding DNA: TGTGCCAGTAATGGACAGGGCTCCTCTGGGGCCAACGTCCTGACTTTC. This encodes CASNGQGSSGANVLTF. This rearrangement joins TRBV19 to TRBJ2-6, with 8 bases identical to TRBD1. V trimming: 7 bases; J trimming: 0 bases; junction bases outside the gene matches: 5. This CDR3 region has 16 residues. Germline V gives CDR1 LNHDA, CDR2 SQIVND (reference sequence).

This chain joins TRBV9 and TRBJ2-5; 8 nucleotides line up with TRBD1. The CDR3 runs 15 residues. V dropped 3 bases and J dropped 5; count of bases not matched to a gene: 9. CDR1 is SGDLS, CDR2 YYNGEE, per germline. The CDR3 DNA reads TGTGCCAGCAGCGCCCGGACAGGGCCAGGGGAGACCCAGTACTTC. This translates into CASSARTGPGETQYF. The full variable domain, with the rest looked up from reference TRBV9 and TRBJ2-5, is DSGVTQTPKHLITATGQRVTLRCSPRSGDLSVYWYQQSLDQGLQFLIQYYNGEERAKGNILERFSAQQFPDLHSELNLSSLELGDSALYFCASSARTGPGETQYFGPGTRLLVL.